Shown below are 7 T cell receptor beta chains from a single sample sequenced in a study of blood T cell repertoires in COVID-19. Here immunoSEQ multiplex PCR was the method, and the copy in TCRdb shows in-frame clones only, minus some. Of about 300,000 clones in the sample, approximately 88% were seen once. The specimen was peripheral blood. The receptors come from a woman in her 30s with COVID-19, enrolled during active disease.

The rearrangement links TRBV6-5 to TRBJ1-5; 8 bases map to TRBD1. This CDR3 comprises 15 residues. Trimming removed 0 bases from V and 6 bases from J; junction bases left unmatched: 4. Looked up from germline, CDR1 is MNHEY and CDR2 is SVGAGI. In DNA, the CDR3 is TGTGCCAGCAGTTACTCGAGAGACAGGGGTCAGCCCCAGCATTTT. Amino acid sequence: CASSYSRDRGQPQHF.

The chain couples TRBV29-1 to TRBJ2-5, with 7 bases lining up with TRBD1. CDR3 length: 13 amino acids. The V gene end was trimmed by 4 bases and the J gene end by 4 bases; junction bases not matched to a gene: 6. CDR1 is SQVTM, CDR2 ANQGSEA, per germline. CDR3 nucleotide sequence: TGCAGCGTTGGGGGGACAGATGGAGAGACCCAGTACTTC. It specifies CSVGGTDGETQYF.

This clone appeared a single time. The chain links TRBV4-3 to TRBJ2-3; D not certain. V was pared by 1 base and J by 2 bases, with 7 bases between. Germline loops: CDR1 LGHNA, CDR2 YSLEER. This CDR3 spans 14 amino acids. The DNA of the CDR3 is TGCGCCAGCAGCCAAGGACTTTCCACAGATACGCAGTATTTT. Its protein is CASSQGLSTDTQYF.

The J gene is TRBJ1-1, the V gene TRBV5-1; D not resolved. This CDR3 spans 15 amino acids. V lost 2 bases, J lost 0 bases, and 11 bases lay in between. Germline CDR1 reads SGHRS; CDR2 reads YFSETQ. CDR3 coding DNA: TGCGCCAGCAGCTTTGCAAGGAGCTTGAACACTGAAGCTTTCTTT. Translated: CASSFARSLNTEAFF.

The genes are TRBV2 and TRBJ2-7, with D possibly being TRBD2 (5 bases). CDR1 and CDR2 from the germline V gene are SNHLY and FYNNEI. The CDR3 is 15 residues long. Trimming pared 4 bases from V and 3 bases from J, leaving 16 bases between. The CDR3 loop reads CASSGSGVGNYEQYF. For the CDR3, the DNA is TGTGCCAGCAGTGGATCCGGGGTGGGGAACTACGAGCAGTACTTC.

The chain couples TRBV19 to TRBJ2-2; 9 positions match TRBD2. The J segment lost 5 bases and the V segment lost 3 bases, leaving 16 bases of the junction unmatched. The V gene's germline CDR1 is LNHDA and CDR2 SQIVND (reference sequence). This CDR3 comprises 19 residues. CDR3 sequence: CASSISSLAGKGGTGELFF. CDR3 coding DNA: TGTGCCAGTAGTATCTCGTCCCTAGCGGGGAAAGGTGGGACCGGGGAGCTGTTTTTT.

This clone appeared once. The V gene is TRBV6-5, the J gene TRBJ1-5, with 7 bases aligning to TRBD1. This CDR3 comprises 15 residues. Per germline, CDR1 MNHEY and CDR2 SVGAGI. The J segment lost 5 bases and the V segment lost 8 bases, leaving 12 bases of the junction unmatched. The CDR3 DNA follows: TGTGCCAGCGGGGGTGGAGGGGGCGTGGATCAGCCCCAGCATTTT. Amino acid sequence: CASGGGGGVDQPQHF.